Presented here are 8 T cell receptor beta chains from one specimen sequenced in a study of cytomegalovirus exposure and HLA in healthy donors. The PCR employed 60 Vbeta primers together with 13 Jbeta primers. The protocol was immunoSEQ multiplex PCR, while the TCRdb copy is restricted to in-frame clones and leaves out a portion. In the table there are around 150,000 clones, 79% of which are singletons. The sample was PBMCs. These receptors came from a man in his forties or fifties in good health and CMV-seropositive.

This clone has only one observation. The CDR3 reads CASSQSDRGSETQYF. DNA of the CDR3: TGTGCCAGCAGCCAATCGGACAGGGGATCGGAGACCCAGTACTTC. The V gene is TRBV16, the J gene TRBJ2-5; 9 nucleotides align to TRBD1. CDR3 length equals 15 residues. Germline V gene sequence: CDR1 KGHSY, CDR2 FQNENV. J lost 5 bases, V lost 0 bases, and 4 bases had no gene match.

This clone turned up a few times. V gene TRBV29-1 combines with J gene TRBJ2-5, with 10 nucleotides matching TRBD1. The DNA end is a closer match to TRBJ2-7, so the J assignment may be wrong. The CDR3 covers 14 residues. Germline V gives CDR1 SQVTM, CDR2 ANQGSEA. This CDR3 is CSVLDRGLVYEQYF. As DNA, the CDR3 is TGCAGCGTCCTCGACAGGGGGCTCGTATACGAGCAGTACTTC.

The gene calls are TRBV28 and TRBJ1-2; no firm D call. V was shortened by 6 bases and J by 5 bases, with 16 bases between the two germline ends. The CDR3 extends over 14 amino acids. The germline CDR1 and CDR2 sequences are MDHEN and SYDVKM. CDR3 region: CASSPGGYRYGYTF. The CDR3 nucleotides read TGTGCCAGCAGCCCCGGAGGATATCGGTATGGCTACACCTTC.

This sequence joins TRBV2 and TRBJ2-3, with 10 bases fitting TRBD1. V trimming: 10 bases; J trimming: 5 bases; junction bases outside the gene matches: 6. Germline CDR1 reads SNHLY; CDR2 reads FYNNEI. The CDR3 sequence is 13 residues long. CDR3 in amino acids: CANGQGVVDTQYF. CDR3 in DNA: TGTGCCAACGGACAGGGGGTTGTAGATACGCAGTATTTT.

This chain uses TRBV2 with TRBJ2-7, with a tentative D call TRBD1 (6 bases). The ends were cut back, 7 bases at V and 2 bases at J, with 12 bases in the middle. The CDR3 totals 13 residues. Looked up from germline, CDR1 is SNHLY and CDR2 is FYNNEI. The CDR3 spells CASNEGGPYEQYF. The CDR3, as DNA: TGTGCCAGCAACGAAGGGGGACCCTACGAGCAGTACTTC.

This clone has a single count. The chain has TRBV28 and TRBJ2-5; 9 bases match TRBD1. The CDR3 sequence is 16 residues long. V dropped 6 bases and J dropped 3; count of bases not matched to a gene: 11. Looked up from germline, CDR1 is MDHEN and CDR2 is SYDVKM. CDR3 bases: TGTGCCAGCAGGGACATGCCGGGACAGGGCGAAGAGACCCAGTACTTC. Translated, it gives CASRDMPGQGEETQYF.

The chain links TRBV10-3 to TRBJ2-6; tentatively, D is TRBD1 (8 bases). The germline V and J ends were trimmed by 7 bases and 4 bases, with 11 bases remaining between them. Germline V gene data show CDR1 as ENHRY and CDR2 as SYGVKD. CDR3 length equals 14 residues. This CDR3 is CAINRGGGANVLTF. The CDR3 coding sequence is TGTGCCATCAACAGGGGGGGAGGGGCCAACGTCCTGACTTTC.

The V and J genes are TRBV5-1 and TRBJ2-3; 16 bases align to TRBD2. Germline lookup yields CDR1 SGHRS and CDR2 YFSETQ. V trimming: 7 bases; J trimming: 7 bases; junction bases outside the gene matches: 6. This CDR3 spans 15 amino acids. CDR3 in amino acids: CASELGLAGGNTQYF. The CDR3 DNA reads as TGCGCCAGCGAATTGGGACTAGCGGGAGGGAATACGCAGTATTTT.